This T cell receptor beta chain was documented in a study of blood T cell repertoires in COVID-19. The V gene lost 5 bases and the J gene lost 5 bases, with 15 bases spanning the gap. This CDR3 has 15 amino acids. Germline CDR1 is SEHNR and CDR2 is FQNEAQ (reference sequence). As processed by the authors: Counts of nucleated cells, estimated from reference gene primer amplification, were obtained. Data came from immunoSEQ multiplex PCR; TCRdb stores just in-frame clones and leaves some out. V, J and clone size are those of that table, while D and trimming were read from the DNA. The sample consists of a few hundred thousand clones, 84% of them appearing once. The study assigned cohorts using participant-reported clinical history.

This rearrangement joins TRBV7-9 to TRBJ1-4; D gene unclear. The sample consisted of PBMCs or T cells enriched from blood (not recorded which). The origin of this receptor is a young man with acute COVID-19. CDR3 sequence: CASSPTIERNEKLFF. The CDR3 region has the DNA TGTGCCAGCAGCCCCACGATCGAGCGGAATGAAAAACTGTTTTTT.